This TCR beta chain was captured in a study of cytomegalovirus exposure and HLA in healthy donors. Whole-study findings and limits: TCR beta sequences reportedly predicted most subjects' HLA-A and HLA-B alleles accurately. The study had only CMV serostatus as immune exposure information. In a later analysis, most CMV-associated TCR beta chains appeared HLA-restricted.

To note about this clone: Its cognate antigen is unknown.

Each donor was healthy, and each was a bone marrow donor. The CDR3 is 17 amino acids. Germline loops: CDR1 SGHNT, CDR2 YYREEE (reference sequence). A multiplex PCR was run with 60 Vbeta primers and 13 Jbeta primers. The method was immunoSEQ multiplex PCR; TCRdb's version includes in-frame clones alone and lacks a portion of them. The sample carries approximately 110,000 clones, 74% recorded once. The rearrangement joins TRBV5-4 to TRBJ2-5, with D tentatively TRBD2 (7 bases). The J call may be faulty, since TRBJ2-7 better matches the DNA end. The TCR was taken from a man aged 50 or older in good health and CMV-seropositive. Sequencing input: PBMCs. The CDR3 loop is CASSFPGGGRLSYEQYF. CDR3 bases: TGTGCCAGCAGCTTCCCCGGGGGCGGGAGACTTAGCTACGAGCAGTACTTC.